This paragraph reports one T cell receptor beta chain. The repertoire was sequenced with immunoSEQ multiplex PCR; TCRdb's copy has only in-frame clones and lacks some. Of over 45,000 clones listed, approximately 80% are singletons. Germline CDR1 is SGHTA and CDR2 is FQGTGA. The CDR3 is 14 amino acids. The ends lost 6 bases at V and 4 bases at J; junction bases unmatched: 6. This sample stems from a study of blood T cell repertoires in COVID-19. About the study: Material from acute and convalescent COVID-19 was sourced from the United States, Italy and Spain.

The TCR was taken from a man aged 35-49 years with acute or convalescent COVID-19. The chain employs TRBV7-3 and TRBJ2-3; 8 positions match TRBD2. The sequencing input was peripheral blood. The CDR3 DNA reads TGTGCCAGCAGATCCGGGGGGGCATCAGATACGCAGTATTTT. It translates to CASRSGGASDTQYF.